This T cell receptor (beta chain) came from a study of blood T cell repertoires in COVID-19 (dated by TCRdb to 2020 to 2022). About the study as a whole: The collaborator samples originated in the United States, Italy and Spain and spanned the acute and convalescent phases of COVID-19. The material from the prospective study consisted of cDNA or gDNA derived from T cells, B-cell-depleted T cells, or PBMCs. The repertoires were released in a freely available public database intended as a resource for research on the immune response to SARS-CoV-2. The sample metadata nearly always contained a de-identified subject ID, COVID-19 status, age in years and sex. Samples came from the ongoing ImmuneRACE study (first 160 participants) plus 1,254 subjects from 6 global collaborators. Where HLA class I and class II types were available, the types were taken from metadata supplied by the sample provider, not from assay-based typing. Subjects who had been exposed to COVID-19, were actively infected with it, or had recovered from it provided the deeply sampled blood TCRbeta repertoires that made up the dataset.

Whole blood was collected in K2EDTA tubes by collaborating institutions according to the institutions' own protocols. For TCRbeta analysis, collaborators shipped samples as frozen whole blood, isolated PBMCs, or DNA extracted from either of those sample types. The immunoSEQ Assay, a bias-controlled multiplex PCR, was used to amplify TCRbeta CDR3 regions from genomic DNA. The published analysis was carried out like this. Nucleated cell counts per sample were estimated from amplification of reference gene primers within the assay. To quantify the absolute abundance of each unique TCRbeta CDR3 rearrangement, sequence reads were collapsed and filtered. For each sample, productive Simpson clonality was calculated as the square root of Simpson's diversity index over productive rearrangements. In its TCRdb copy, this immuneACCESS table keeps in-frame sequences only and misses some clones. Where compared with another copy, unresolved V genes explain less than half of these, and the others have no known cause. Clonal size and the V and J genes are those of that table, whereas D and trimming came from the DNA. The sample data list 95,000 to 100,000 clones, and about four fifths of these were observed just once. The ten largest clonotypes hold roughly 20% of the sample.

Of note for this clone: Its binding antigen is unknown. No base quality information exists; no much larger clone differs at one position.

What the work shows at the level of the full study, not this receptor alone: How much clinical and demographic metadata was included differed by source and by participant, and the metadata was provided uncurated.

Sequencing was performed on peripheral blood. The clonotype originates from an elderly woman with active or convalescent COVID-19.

The CDR3 region: CASKEAGLGTEAFF. The nucleotides are TGCGCCAGCAAGGAGGCGGGTTTGGGCACTGAAGCTTTCTTT. The V and J segments used are TRBV5-1 and TRBJ1-1; the D gene is unclear. The junction carries 16 bases between V and J, which are trimmed by 6 bases and 4 bases respectively. In the germline V gene, CDR1 corresponds to SGHRS and CDR2 to YFSETQ. Measured from the cysteine to the phenylalanine, the CDR3 is 14 residues long. Only the CDR3 part of the read is kept: 42 bases, read in frame from the first base.